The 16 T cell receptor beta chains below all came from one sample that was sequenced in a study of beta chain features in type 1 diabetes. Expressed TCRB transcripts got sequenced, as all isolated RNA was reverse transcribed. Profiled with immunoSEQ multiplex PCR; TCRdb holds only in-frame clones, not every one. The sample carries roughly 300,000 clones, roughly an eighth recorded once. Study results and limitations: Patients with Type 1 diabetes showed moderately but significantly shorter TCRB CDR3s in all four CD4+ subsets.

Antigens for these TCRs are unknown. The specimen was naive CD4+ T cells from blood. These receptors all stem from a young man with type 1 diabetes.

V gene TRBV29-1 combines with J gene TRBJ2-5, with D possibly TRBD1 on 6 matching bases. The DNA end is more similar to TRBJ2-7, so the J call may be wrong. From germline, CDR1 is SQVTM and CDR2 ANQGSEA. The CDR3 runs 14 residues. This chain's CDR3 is CSVVTWGRGDEQYF. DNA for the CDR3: TGCAGCGTTGTTACTTGGGGCAGGGGAGACGAGCAGTACTTC.

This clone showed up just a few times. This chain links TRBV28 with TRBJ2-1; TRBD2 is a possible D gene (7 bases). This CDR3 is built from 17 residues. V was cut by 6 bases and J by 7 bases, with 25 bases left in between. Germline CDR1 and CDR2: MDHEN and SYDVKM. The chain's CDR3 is CASRGGGTPHVGNEQFF. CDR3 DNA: TGTGCCAGCAGGGGAGGGGGGACACCCCACGTTGGAAATGAGCAGTTCTTC.

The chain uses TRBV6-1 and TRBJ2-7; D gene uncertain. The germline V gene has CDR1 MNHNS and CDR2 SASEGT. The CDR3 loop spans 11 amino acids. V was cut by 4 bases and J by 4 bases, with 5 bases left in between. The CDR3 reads CASSARYEQYF. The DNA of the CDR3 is TGTGCCAGCAGTGCGAGATACGAGCAGTACTTC.

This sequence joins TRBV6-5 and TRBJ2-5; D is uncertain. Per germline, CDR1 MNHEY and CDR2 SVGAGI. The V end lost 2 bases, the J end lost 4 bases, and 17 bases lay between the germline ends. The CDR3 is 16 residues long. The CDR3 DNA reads TGTGCCAGCAGTTACCAACAGTCTATGGTAGGAGAGACCCAGTACTTC. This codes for CASSYQQSMVGETQYF.

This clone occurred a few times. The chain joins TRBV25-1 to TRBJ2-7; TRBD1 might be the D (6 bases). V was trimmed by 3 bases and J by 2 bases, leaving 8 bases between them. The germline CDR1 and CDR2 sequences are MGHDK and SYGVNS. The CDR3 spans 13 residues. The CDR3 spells CASSDRGAYEQYF. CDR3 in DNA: TGTGCCAGCAGTGACAGGGGCGCCTACGAGCAGTACTTC.

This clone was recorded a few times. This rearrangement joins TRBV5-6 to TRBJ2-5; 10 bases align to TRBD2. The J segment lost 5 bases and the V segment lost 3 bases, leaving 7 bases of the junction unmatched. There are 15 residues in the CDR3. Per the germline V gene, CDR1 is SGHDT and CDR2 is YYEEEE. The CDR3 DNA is TGTGCCAGCAGCTGGGCTAGCGGGAGAAGGGAGACCCAGTACTTC. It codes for CASSWASGRRETQYF.

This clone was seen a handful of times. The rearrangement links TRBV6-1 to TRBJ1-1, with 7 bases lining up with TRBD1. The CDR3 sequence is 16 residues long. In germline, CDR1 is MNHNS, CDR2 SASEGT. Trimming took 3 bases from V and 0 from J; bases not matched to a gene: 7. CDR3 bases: TGTGCCAGCAGTGACCAACCCGGGACAGTGAACACTGAAGCTTTCTTT. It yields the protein CASSDQPGTVNTEAFF.

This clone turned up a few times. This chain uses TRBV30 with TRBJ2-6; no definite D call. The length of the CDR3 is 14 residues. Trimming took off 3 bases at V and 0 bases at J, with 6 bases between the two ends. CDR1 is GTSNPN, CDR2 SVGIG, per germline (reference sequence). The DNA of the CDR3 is TGTGCCTGGAGACGGAGCTCTGGGGCCAACGTCCTGACTTTC. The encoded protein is CAWRRSSGANVLTF.

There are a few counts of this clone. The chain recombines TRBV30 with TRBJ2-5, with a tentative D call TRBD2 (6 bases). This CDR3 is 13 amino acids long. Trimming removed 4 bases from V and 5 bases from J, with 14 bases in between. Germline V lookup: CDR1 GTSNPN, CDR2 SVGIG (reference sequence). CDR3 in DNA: TGTGCCTGGACCCCCGGGAGTGCGGAGACCCAGTACTTC. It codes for CAWTPGSAETQYF.

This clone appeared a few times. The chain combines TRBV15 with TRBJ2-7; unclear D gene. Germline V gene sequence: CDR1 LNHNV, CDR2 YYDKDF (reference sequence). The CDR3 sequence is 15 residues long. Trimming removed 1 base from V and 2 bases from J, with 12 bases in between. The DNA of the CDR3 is TGTGCCACCAGCAGAGCGCAAACAGCTACCTACGAGCAGTACTTC. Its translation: CATSRAQTATYEQYF.

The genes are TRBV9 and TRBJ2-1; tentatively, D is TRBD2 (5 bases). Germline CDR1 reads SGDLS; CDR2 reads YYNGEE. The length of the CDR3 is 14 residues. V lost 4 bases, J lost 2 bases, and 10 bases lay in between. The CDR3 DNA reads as TGTGCCAGCAGCTCAACCGGGACCTACAATGAGCAGTTCTTC. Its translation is CASSSTGTYNEQFF.

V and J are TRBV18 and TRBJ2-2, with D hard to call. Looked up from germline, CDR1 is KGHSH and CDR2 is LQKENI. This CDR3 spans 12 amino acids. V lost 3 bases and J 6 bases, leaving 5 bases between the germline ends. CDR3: CASSPLPGELFF. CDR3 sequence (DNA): TGTGCCAGCTCACCGCTACCCGGGGAGCTGTTTTTT.

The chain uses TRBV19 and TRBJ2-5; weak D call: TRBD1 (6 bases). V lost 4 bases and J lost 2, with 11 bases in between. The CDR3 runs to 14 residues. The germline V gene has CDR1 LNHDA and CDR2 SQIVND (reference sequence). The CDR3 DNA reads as TGTGCCAGTAGTACCGGACAGACACAAGAGACCCAGTACTTC. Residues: CASSTGQTQETQYF.

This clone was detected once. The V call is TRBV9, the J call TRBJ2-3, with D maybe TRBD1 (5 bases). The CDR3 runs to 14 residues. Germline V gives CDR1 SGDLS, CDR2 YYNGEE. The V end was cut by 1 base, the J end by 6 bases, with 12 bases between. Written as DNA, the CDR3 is TGTGCCAGCAGCGTACCCCCCCAGGGCGATACGCAGTATTTT. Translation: CASSVPPQGDTQYF.

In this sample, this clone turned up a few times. The CDR3 region has the DNA TGTGCCAGCAGCTCTCGGACTAGCGGGCAAGAGACCCAGTACTTC. This encodes CASSSRTSGQETQYF. V and J are TRBV7-9 and TRBJ2-5; 11 nucleotides align to TRBD2. The CDR3 runs 15 residues. Germline-derived CDR1 and CDR2 are SEHNR and FQNEAQ (reference sequence). With V trimmed by 4 bases and J by 2 bases, 3 bases remained unmatched.

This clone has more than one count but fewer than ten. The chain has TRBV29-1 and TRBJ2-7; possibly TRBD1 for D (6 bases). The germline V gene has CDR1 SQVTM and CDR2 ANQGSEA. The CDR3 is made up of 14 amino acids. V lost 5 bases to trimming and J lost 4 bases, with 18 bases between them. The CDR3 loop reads CSVRPDSLTYEQYF. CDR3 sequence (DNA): TGCAGCGTTCGTCCGGACAGTCTAACTTACGAGCAGTACTTC.